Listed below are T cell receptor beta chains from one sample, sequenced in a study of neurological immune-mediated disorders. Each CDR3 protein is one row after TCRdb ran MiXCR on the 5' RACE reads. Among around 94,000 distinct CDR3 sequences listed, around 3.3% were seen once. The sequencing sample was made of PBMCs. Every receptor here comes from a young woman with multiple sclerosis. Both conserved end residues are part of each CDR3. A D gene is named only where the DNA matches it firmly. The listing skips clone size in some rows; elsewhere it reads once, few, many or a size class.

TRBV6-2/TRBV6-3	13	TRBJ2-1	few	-	TGTGCCAGCAGTTACTCCCTAATGAATGAGCAGTTCTTC	CASSYSLMNEQFF
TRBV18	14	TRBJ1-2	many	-	TGTGCCAGCTCACCGCGCCACCTTGACTATGGCTACACCTTC	CASSPRHLDYGYTF
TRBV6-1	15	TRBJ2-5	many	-	TGTGCCAGCAGTTGGGGGGATACGGCACAAGAGACCCAGTACTTC	CASSWGDTAQETQYF
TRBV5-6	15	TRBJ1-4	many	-	TGTGCCAGCAGCTTGGCCCGGGCAGGGAGGGAAAAACTGTTTTTT	CASSLARAGREKLFF
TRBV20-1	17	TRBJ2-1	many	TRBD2	TGCAGTGCTAGCCTAACTAGCGGGAGGGTGAACTACAATGAGCAGTTCTTC	CSASLTSGRVNYNEQFF
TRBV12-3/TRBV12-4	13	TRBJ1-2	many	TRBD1	TGTGCCAGCACCTTGACAGGGCCCTATGGCTACACCTTC	CASTLTGPYGYTF
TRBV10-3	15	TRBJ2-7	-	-	TGTGCCATCAGTGAGTCTAGCGGCAGCCCCTACGAGCAGTACTTC	CAISESSGSPYEQYF
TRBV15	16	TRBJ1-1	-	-	TGTGCCACCAGCGAAACACAGGGTCCCCTGGGCACTGAAGCTTTCTTT	CATSETQGPLGTEAFF
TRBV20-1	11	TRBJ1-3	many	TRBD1	TGCAGTGCTGGAACAGGGGACACCATATATTTT	CSAGTGDTIYF
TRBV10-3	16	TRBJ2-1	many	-	TGTGCCATCACTGCGGGGGCCAACCGGGTAGCCAATGAGCAGTTCTTC	CAITAGANRVANEQFF
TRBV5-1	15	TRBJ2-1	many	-	TGCGCCAGCAGCTTATATAGGATCGGCACGGATGAGCAGTTCTTC	CASSLYRIGTDEQFF
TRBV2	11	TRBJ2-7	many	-	TGTGCCAGCAGTGTGAGTTGGGAGCAGTACTTC	CASSVSWEQYF
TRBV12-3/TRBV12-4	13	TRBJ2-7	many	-	TGTGCCAGCAGATCATCAACTACCTACGAGCAGTACTTC	CASRSSTTYEQYF
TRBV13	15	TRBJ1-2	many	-	TGTGCCAGCAGCTTGCCGGGATCCCGCCCCAGTGGCTACACCTTC	CASSLPGSRPSGYTF
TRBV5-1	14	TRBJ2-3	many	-	TGCGCCACCGCTGGGGGGGCAAGCACAGATACGCAGTATTTT	CATAGGASTDTQYF
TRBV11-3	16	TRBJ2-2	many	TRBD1	TGTGCCAGCAGCCCCTGGACAGGGGAGAACACCGGGGAGCTGTTTTTT	CASSPWTGENTGELFF
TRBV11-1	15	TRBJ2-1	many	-	TGTGCCAGCAGCTCCACAGGGTATTACTACAATGAGCAGTTCTTC	CASSSTGYYYNEQFF
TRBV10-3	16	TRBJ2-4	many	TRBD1	TGTGCCATCAGCAGACAGGGCGACTTAGCCAAAAACATTCAGTACTTC	CAISRQGDLAKNIQYF
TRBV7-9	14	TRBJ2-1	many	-	TGTGCCAGCCTGCTTGCAGGGGTAGTAAATGAGCAGTTCTTC	CASLLAGVVNEQFF
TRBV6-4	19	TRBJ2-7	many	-	TGTGCCAGCAGTGACCCGGACTTCCCGGGCCGGGGCGTGTTCCGGGGACCCTACTTC	CASSDPDFPGRGVFRGPYF
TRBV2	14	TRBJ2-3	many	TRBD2	TGTGCCAGCTCTAGCGGGATAAGCACAGATACGCAGTATTTT	CASSSGISTDTQYF
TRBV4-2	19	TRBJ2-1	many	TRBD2	TGTGCCAGCAGCCAAGATCCGGGACTAGCGGGAGGGCCGAACAATGAGCAGTTCTTC	CASSQDPGLAGGPNNEQFF